Listed below are T cell receptor beta chains from one sample, sequenced in a study of Ad26.COV2.S vaccination and SARS-CoV-2 variants. The method was immunoSEQ multiplex PCR; TCRdb's version includes in-frame clones alone and lacks a portion of them. Found here are 300,000 to 500,000 clones, around 85% of them singletons; the top ten hold around 3.4%. Sequencing used peripheral blood, obtained in a trial of Ad26.COV2.S vaccine versus placebo. The receptors derive from a person aged 18-65 years who received the Ad26.COV2.S COVID-19 vaccine or a placebo. Both conserved end residues are part of each CDR3. Expanded clones are given a class, and other clones once, few, many or no size at all.

abundance,v_gene,CDR3aa
NA,TRBV7-6,CASSQGEGNTEAFF
NA,TRBV19,CASSPSRQAYYGYTF
NA,TRBV30,CAWTGGWNTEAFF
NA,TRBV3-1/TRBV3-2,CASSQDRGLSTEAFF
NA,TRBV6-5,CASSPGTSWRYEQYF
once,TRBV7-9,CASSQPGPNEKLFF
NA,TRBV2,CASSEGTVYNEQFF
few,TRBV15,CATSSRTASTGELFF
NA,TRBV18,CASSQGPGTEAFF
NA,TRBV7-8,CASSPGYNEQFF
NA,TRBV7-2,CASSLREKLYGYTF
NA,TRBV20-1,CSASPYRGGHLGKETQYF
NA,TRBV27,CASSLSRGARLTEAFF
NA,TRBV14,CASSLTFNEQFF
NA,TRBV15,CATSWERGPGGYTF
NA,TRBV4-1,CASSQGRTPTDTQYF
NA,TRBV5-1,CASSLAANSYEQYF
NA,TRBV19,CASTSLTGAEAFF
NA,TRBV6-5,CASRTTRTSTDTQYF
NA,TRBV12-5,CASGSTGVSTEAFF
few,TRBV13,CASSLGPTGSGGYTF
NA,TRBV5-4,CASSLGRGAKGEKLFF
NA,TRBV9,CASSPNQPDSGNTIYF
NA,TRBV6-5,CASSYAPYNSPLHF
NA,TRBV5-1,CASSMTSGSYNEQFF
NA,TRBV7-9,CASGGGSYNEQFF
few,TRBV5-4,CASSFGGGGETQYF
NA,TRBV6-5,CASRAGGGESTEAFF
NA,TRBV27,CASSSKPSYEQYF
few,TRBV2,CASGGGWGSQPQHF
NA,TRBV28,CASSLGWVEQYF
NA,TRBV5-1,CASSLSRAQETQYF
NA,TRBV6-5,CASKQNTEAFF
NA,TRBV11-2,CASSSIAGGRYNEQFF
once,TRBV27,CASSRGGGVNTGELFF
NA,TRBV3-1/TRBV3-2,CASSQEGGSRNTEAFF
NA,TRBV30,CAWSVGGSLNTIYF
few,TRBV11-2,CASSLQGTNSPLHF
NA,TRBV6-4,CASSDSYRDTEAFF
many,TRBV4-1,CASSQEIKTGGIPVEQYF
NA,TRBV10-3,CAIRQGDNEQFF
NA,TRBV5-1,CASRNTGPGSGNTIYF
NA,TRBV9,CASSATGTANNEQFF
once,TRBV7-6,CASSDRTGGGRGSEKLFF
NA,TRBV5-6,CASSSPGVLGANVLTF
NA,TRBV7-8,CASSSSSWGNEQFF
NA,TRBV18,CASSPRQGSWELFF
NA,TRBV11-2,CASSLLSNQPQHF
NA,TRBV4-3,CASSQGLGQGIYGYTF
NA,TRBV11-2,CASSLGDREGDEQYF
NA,TRBV14,CASSRFGGGGYTF
NA,TRBV6-2/TRBV6-3,CASSYSRGLYEQYF
NA,TRBV6-1,CASSAPTERAWETQYF
NA,TRBV4-1,CASSQDPGFGYTF
NA,TRBV20-1,CSASGTGGHNSPLHF
NA,TRBV5-4,CASSPDRVNEQFF
few,TRBV11-2,CASSLAGRGGGEQFF
NA,TRBV6-6,CASSYGSGGKADTQYF